The 7 T cell receptor beta chains in this list originate from one sample, sequenced in a study of blood T cell repertoires in COVID-19. Generated by immunoSEQ multiplex PCR, the TCRdb table keeps only in-frame clones and is missing some. The sample carries roughly 200,000 clones, 70% to 85% recorded once. Sequenced: peripheral blood. Receptors were obtained from a woman of 80 years or more with COVID-19, enrolled during active disease.

The chain carries TRBV5-8 and TRBJ1-5, with TRBD1 identical over 9 bases. J was trimmed by 3 bases and V by 3 bases; bases with no gene match: 7. The CDR3 is made up of 16 amino acids. Germline CDR1 reads SGHTS; CDR2 reads YDEGEE. CDR3 sequence: CASSWVRTGVNQPQHF. The CDR3 DNA follows: TGTGCCAGCAGCTGGGTACGGACAGGGGTCAATCAGCCCCAGCATTTT.

The chain combines TRBV19 with TRBJ2-1, with 7 bases matching TRBD1. This CDR3 contains 13 residues. V lost 9 bases and J lost 4; bases outside the gene matches: 6. Germline V lookup: CDR1 LNHDA, CDR2 SQIVND (reference sequence). In nucleotides, the CDR3 is TGTGCCAGCGATGACAGGGATTACAATGAGCAGTTCTTC. This gives the protein CASDDRDYNEQFF.

This clone turned up a few times. The J gene is TRBJ1-2, the V gene TRBV2; D unclear. Germline CDR1 reads SNHLY; CDR2 reads FYNNEI. V lost 4 bases and J 4 bases, leaving 10 bases between the germline ends. CDR3 length: 13 residues. The CDR3 sequence is CASSGGRAYGYTF. DNA of the CDR3: TGTGCCAGCAGTGGAGGGAGGGCCTATGGCTACACCTTC.

The chain uses TRBV24-1 and TRBJ2-3, with unresolved D. Trimming removed 2 bases from V and 6 bases from J, with 20 bases in between. This CDR3 spans 17 amino acids. CDR1 is KGHDR, CDR2 SFDVKD, per germline. The CDR3 bases are TGTGCCACCAGTGATTCCCGGCTGGCGCTGACAAGGGATACGCAGTATTTT. This encodes CATSDSRLALTRDTQYF.

The genes are TRBV6-5 and TRBJ2-3; D is possibly TRBD2 (5 bases). V lost 2 bases to trimming and J lost 0 bases, with 9 bases between them. CDR1 and CDR2 (germline): MNHEY, SVGAGI. The CDR3 has 15 residues. Here the CDR3 DNA reads TGTGCCAGCAGTTACGGGTCTAGCAGCACAGATACGCAGTATTTT. It is translated as CASSYGSSSTDTQYF.

This sequence joins TRBV5-1 and TRBJ1-1; weak D call: TRBD1 (5 bases). Germline V lookup: CDR1 SGHRS, CDR2 YFSETQ. V shed 6 bases and J shed 3 bases, with 18 bases lying between them. This CDR3 comprises 15 residues. This chain's CDR3 is CASTRDSRADTEAFF. CDR3 DNA: TGCGCCAGCACCAGGGATTCCAGGGCCGACACTGAAGCTTTCTTT.

The chain couples TRBV6-5 to TRBJ1-1; a weak D match, TRBD1 (5 bases). There are 13 residues in the CDR3. V was cut by 6 bases and J by 3 bases, with 11 bases left in between. Germline assignment: CDR1 MNHEY and CDR2 SVGAGI. Here the CDR3 reads CASRATVDTEAFF. In DNA, the CDR3 is TGTGCCAGCAGGGCGACAGTGGACACTGAAGCTTTCTTT.